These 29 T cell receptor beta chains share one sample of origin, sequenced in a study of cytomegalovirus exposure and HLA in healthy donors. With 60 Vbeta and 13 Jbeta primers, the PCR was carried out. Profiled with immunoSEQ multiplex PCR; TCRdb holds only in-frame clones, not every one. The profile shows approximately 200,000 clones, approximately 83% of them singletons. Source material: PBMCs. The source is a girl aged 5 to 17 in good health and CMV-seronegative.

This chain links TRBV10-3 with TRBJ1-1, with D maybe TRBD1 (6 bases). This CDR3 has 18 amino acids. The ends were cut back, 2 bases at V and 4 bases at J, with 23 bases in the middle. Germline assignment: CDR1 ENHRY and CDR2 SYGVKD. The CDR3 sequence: CAISEVGGHIGFATEAFF. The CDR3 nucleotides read TGTGCCATCAGTGAGGTCGGGGGGCACATCGGGTTTGCCACTGAAGCTTTCTTT.

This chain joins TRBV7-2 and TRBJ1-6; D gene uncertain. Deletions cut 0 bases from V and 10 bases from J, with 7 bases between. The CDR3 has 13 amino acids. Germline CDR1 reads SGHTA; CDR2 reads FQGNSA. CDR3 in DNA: TGTGCCAGCAGCTTAGCGGACTGGTCACCCCTCCACTTT. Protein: CASSLADWSPLHF.

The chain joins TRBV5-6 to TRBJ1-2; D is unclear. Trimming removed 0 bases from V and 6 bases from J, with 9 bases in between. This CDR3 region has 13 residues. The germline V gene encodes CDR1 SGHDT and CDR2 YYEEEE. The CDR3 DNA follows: TGTGCCAGCAGCTTGGTGGCAGCGGATGGCTACACCTTC. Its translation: CASSLVAADGYTF.

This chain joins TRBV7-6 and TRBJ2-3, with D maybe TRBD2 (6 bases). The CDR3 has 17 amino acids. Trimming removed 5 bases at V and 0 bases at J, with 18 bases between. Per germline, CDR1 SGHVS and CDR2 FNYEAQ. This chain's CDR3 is CASSRAGGSFSTDTQYF. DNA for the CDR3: TGTGCCAGCAGCAGAGCTGGGGGGTCCTTCAGCACAGATACGCAGTATTTT. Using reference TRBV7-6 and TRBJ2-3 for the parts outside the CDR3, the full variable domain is GAGVSQSPRYKVTKRGQDVALRCDPISGHVSLYWYRQALGQGPEFLTYFNYEAQQDKSGLPNDRFSAERPEGSISTLTIQRTEQRDSAMYRCASSRAGGSFSTDTQYFGPGTRLTVL.

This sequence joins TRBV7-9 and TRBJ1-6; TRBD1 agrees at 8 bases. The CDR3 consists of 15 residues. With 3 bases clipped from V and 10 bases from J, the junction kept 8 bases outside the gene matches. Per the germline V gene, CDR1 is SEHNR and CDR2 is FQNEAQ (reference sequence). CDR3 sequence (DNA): TGTGCCAGCAGCTTGGGGGTACAGGGGGACTCACCCCTCCACTTT. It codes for CASSLGVQGDSPLHF.

The CDR3 spells CASSLYSSPLHF. Written as DNA, the CDR3 is TGTGCCAGCAGCTTGTACAGTTCACCCCTCCACTTT. The J gene is TRBJ1-6, the V gene TRBV5-4; unclear D gene. V gave up 1 base and J gave up 9 bases, with 5 bases separating them. This CDR3 has 12 residues. Germline V lookup: CDR1 SGHNT, CDR2 YYREEE (reference sequence). The whole variable domain, remainder taken from reference TRBV5-4 and TRBJ1-6, is ETGVTQSPTHLIKTRGQQVTLRCSSQSGHNTVSWYQQALGQGPQFIFQYYREEENGRGNFPPRFSGLQFPNYSSELNVNALELDDSALYLCASSLYSSPLHFGNGTRLTVT.

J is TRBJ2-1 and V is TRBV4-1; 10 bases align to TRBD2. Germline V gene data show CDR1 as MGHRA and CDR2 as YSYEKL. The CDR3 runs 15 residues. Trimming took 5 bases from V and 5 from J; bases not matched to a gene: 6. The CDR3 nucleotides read TGCGCCAGCAGCTATCTAGCGGGAGACCACAATGAGCAGTTCTTC. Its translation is CASSYLAGDHNEQFF.

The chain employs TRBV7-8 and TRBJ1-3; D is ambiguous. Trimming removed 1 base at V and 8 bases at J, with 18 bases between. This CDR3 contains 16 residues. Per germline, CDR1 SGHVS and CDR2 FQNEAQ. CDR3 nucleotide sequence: TGTGCCAGCAGCTTAGAGCGCCAATTCGTTGCCGACACCATATATTTT. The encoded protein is CASSLERQFVADTIYF.

Here the CDR3 DNA reads TGTGCCAGCAGTTTAGGACAGGGGATGATTAATGGCTACACCTTC. Translation gives CASSLGQGMINGYTF. This sequence joins TRBV28 and TRBJ1-2; 9 bases agree with TRBD1. V was pared by 2 bases and J by 6 bases, with 7 bases of the junction left unmatched. CDR1 and CDR2 from the germline V gene are MDHEN and SYDVKM. CDR3 length: 15 amino acids.

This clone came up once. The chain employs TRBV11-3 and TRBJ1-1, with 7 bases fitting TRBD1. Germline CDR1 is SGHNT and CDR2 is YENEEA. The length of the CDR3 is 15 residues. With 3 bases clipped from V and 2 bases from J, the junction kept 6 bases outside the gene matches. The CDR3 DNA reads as TGTGCCAGCAGCTTGTCAGGGGGAGCAAACACTGAAGCTTTCTTT. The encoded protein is CASSLSGGANTEAFF.

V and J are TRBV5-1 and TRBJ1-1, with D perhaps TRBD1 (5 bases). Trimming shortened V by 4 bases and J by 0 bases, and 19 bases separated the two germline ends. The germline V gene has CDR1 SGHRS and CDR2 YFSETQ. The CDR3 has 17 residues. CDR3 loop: CASSTDTLALMNTEAFF. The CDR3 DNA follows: TGCGCCAGCAGCACGGACACATTAGCCCTGATGAACACTGAAGCTTTCTTT.

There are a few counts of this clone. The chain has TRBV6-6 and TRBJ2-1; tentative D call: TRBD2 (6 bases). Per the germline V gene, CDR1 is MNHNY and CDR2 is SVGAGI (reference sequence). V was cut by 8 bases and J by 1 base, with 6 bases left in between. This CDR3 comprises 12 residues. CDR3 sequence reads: CASGGSYNEQFF. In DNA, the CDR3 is TGTGCCAGCGGGGGGTCCTACAATGAGCAGTTCTTC.

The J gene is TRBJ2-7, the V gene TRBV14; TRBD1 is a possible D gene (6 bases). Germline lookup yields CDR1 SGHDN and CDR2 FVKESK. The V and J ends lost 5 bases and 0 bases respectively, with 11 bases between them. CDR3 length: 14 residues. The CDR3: CASSTTGPSYEQYF. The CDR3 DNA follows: TGTGCCAGCAGCACAACAGGGCCCTCCTACGAGCAGTACTTC.

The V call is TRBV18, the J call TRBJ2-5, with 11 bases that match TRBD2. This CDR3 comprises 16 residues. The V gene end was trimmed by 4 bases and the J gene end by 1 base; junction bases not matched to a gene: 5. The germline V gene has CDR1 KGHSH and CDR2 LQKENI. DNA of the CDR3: TGTGCCAGCTCACAACTAGCGGGGGCCTCCCAAGAGACCCAGTACTTC. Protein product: CASSQLAGASQETQYF.

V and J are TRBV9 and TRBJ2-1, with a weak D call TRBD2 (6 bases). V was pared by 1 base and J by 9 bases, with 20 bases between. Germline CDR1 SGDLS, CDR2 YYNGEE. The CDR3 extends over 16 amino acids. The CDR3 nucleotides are TGTGCCAGCAGCGTATACCTCGGGAGTAGTCGGGTTGAGCAGTTCTTC. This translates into CASSVYLGSSRVEQFF.

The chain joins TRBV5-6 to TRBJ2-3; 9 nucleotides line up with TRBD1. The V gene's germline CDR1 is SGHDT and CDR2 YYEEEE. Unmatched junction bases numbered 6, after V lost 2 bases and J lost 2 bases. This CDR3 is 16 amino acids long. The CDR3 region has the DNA TGTGCCAGCAGCTTTCGGACAGGGGCGAACACAGATACGCAGTATTTT. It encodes CASSFRTGANTDTQYF.

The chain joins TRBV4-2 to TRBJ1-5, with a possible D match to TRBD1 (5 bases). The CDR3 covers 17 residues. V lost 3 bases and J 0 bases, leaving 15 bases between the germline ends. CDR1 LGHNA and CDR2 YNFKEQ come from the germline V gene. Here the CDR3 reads CASSHAGGDYSNQPQHF. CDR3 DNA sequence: TGTGCCAGCAGCCACGCCGGGGGGGACTATAGCAATCAGCCCCAGCATTTT.

Here the CDR3 reads CASSLQSGSGTDTQYF. The CDR3 DNA sequence: TGTGCCAGCAGCTTACAGTCGGGATCGGGCACAGATACGCAGTATTTT. The chain combines TRBV11-2 with TRBJ2-3; D might be TRBD2 (5 bases). Germline V gene data show CDR1 as SGHAT and CDR2 as FQNNGV. There are 16 residues in the CDR3. V lost 2 bases and J lost 1, with 13 bases in between.

CDR3 in amino acids: CASSLVARSNEKLFF. The CDR3 DNA reads TGTGCCAGCAGTTTAGTAGCGCGGTCTAATGAAAAACTGTTTTTT. The chain employs TRBV27 and TRBJ1-4; D not resolved. Germline V gives CDR1 MNHEY, CDR2 SMNVEV (reference sequence). The CDR3 length is 15 residues. Trimming shortened V by 2 bases and J by 3 bases, and 10 bases separated the two germline ends.

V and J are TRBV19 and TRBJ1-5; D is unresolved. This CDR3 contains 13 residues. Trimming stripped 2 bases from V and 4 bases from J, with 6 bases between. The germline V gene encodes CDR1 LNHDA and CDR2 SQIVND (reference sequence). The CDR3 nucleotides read TGTGCCAGTAGTATACTGAGAAATCAGCCCCAGCATTTT. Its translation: CASSILRNQPQHF.

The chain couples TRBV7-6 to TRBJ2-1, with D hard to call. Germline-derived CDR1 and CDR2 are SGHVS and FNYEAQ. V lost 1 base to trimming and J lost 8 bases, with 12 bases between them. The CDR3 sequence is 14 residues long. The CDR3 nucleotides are TGTGCCAGCAGCTTAGAGGCAGTCGCGGATGAGCAGTTCTTC. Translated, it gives CASSLEAVADEQFF. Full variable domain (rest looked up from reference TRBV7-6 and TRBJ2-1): GAGVSQSPRYKVTKRGQDVALRCDPISGHVSLYWYRQALGQGPEFLTYFNYEAQQDKSGLPNDRFSAERPEGSISTLTIQRTEQRDSAMYRCASSLEAVADEQFFGPGTRLTVL.

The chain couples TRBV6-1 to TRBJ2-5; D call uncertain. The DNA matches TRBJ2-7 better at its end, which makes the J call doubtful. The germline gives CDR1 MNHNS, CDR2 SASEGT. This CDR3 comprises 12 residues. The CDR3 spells CASRQGVYEQYF. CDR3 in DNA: TGTGCCAGCAGGCAAGGAGTCTACGAGCAGTACTTC.

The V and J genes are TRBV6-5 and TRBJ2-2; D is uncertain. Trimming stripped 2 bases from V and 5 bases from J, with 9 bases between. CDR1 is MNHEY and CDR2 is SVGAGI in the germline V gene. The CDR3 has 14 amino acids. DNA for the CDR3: TGTGCCAGCAGTTACCGTCGCGTGACCGGGGAGCTGTTTTTT. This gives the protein CASSYRRVTGELFF.

CDR3 coding DNA: TGTGCCAGCAGCCTTCGGGGTTCCTACGAGCAGTACTTC. Encoded protein: CASSLRGSYEQYF. The J gene is TRBJ2-7, the V gene TRBV5-4, with D tentatively TRBD2 (5 bases). The V gene lost 4 bases and the J gene lost 1 base, with 9 bases spanning the gap. The germline gives CDR1 SGHNT, CDR2 YYREEE (reference sequence). This CDR3 has 13 amino acids. Full variable domain (rest looked up from reference TRBV5-4 and TRBJ2-7): ETGVTQSPTHLIKTRGQQVTLRCSSQSGHNTVSWYQQALGQGPQFIFQYYREEENGRGNFPPRFSGLQFPNYSSELNVNALELDDSALYLCASSLRGSYEQYFGPGTRLTVT.

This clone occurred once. The CDR3 coding sequence is TGTGCCAGCAGCCGGGGACAGGCCCTCTCCTACAATGAGCAGTTCTTC. This encodes CASSRGQALSYNEQFF. The rearrangement links TRBV11-1 to TRBJ2-1; 8 bases are shared with TRBD1. Per the germline V gene, CDR1 is SGHAT and CDR2 is FQDESV (reference sequence). The V and J ends lost 5 bases and 0 bases, in that order; junction bases with no gene match: 6. This CDR3 region has 16 residues.

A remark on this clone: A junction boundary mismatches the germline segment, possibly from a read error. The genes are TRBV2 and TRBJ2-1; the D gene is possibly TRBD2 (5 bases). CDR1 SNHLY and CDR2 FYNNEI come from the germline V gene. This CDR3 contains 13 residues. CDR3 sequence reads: CTSSEGRGFEQFF. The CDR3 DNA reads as TGTACCAGCAGTGAAGGGCGAGGGTTTGAGCAGTTCTTC. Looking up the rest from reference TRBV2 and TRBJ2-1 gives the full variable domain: EPEVTQTPSHQVTQMGQEVILRCVPISNHLYFYWYRQILGQKVEFLVSFYNNEISEKSEIFDDQFSVERPDGSNFTLKIRSTKLEDSAMYFCTSSEGRGFEQFFGPGTRLTVL.

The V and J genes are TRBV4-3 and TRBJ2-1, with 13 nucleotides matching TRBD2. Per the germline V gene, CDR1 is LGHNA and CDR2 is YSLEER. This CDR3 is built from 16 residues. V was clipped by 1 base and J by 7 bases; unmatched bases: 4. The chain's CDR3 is CASSQVLAGGRNEQFF. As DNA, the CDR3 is TGCGCCAGCAGCCAAGTACTAGCGGGGGGGCGAAATGAGCAGTTCTTC.

CDR3 residues: CALLQGRGYTF. The CDR3 nucleotides are TGTGCCTTGCTCCAGGGAAGAGGCTACACCTTC. This chain links TRBV28 with TRBJ1-2, with D possibly TRBD1 on 5 matching bases. Per the germline V gene, CDR1 is MDHEN and CDR2 is SYDVKM. This CDR3 has 11 amino acids. The V and J ends lost 11 bases and 8 bases respectively, with 15 bases between them.

The DNA of the CDR3 is TGTGCCAGCAGCACGACTAGCGGGAATACGCAGTATTTT. Translation: CASSTTSGNTQYF. This chain joins TRBV11-3 and TRBJ2-3, with 11 nucleotides matching TRBD2. With 5 bases clipped from V and 7 bases from J, the junction kept 2 bases outside the gene matches. The CDR3 loop spans 13 amino acids. In germline, CDR1 is SGHNT, CDR2 YENEEA. Full variable domain (outside the CDR3, taken from reference TRBV11-3 and TRBJ2-3): EAGVVQSPRYKIIEKKQPVAFWCNPISGHNTLYWYLQNLGQGPELLIRYENEEAVDDSQLPKDRFSAERLKGVDSTLKIQPAELGDSAVYLCASSTTSGNTQYFGPGTRLTVL.